This entry is about one T cell receptor (beta chain). Despite likely unrecorded immune exposures, the donors were nominally healthy at the time of sampling. Amplification used 60 Vbeta primers and 13 Jbeta primers. Method: immunoSEQ multiplex PCR; TCRdb's copy keeps in-frame clones and lacks some. The repertoire holds 76,000 or so clones, with 65% to 80% as singletons. This entry is derived from a study of cytomegalovirus exposure and HLA in healthy donors. Germline assignment: CDR1 MDHEN and CDR2 SYDVKM. There are 15 residues in the CDR3. V dropped 4 bases and J dropped 4; count of bases not matched to a gene: 10.

The receptor's source is a man aged 25-45 years in good health and CMV-seronegative. The sequenced sample was PBMCs. The V call is TRBV28, the J call TRBJ2-7; TRBD1 agrees at 7 bases. The CDR3 loop is CASSSLGTASYEQYF. The CDR3 coding sequence is TGTGCCAGCAGTTCCCTCGGGACAGCTTCTTACGAGCAGTACTTC. The whole variable domain, remainder taken from reference TRBV28 and TRBJ2-7, is DVKVTQSSRYLVKRTGEKVFLECVQDMDHENMFWYRQDPGLGLRLIYFSYDVKMKEKGDIPEGYSVSREKKERFSLILESASTNQTSMYLCASSSLGTASYEQYFGPGTRLTVT.